This T cell receptor beta chain appears in the sequencing data of a study of post-analysis software for immune sequencing data (dated by TCRdb to 2013 to 2016). For the wider study: Relapsing-remitting, secondary progressive and progressive-relapsing multiple sclerosis were recorded as disease courses, and subtype annotation was lacking for some patients. A subset of samples was prepared in parallel using single-end sample barcoding, then pooled and co-amplified after Illumina adapter ligation. The patient repertoires were set against roughly eleven previously published healthy control repertoires from donors whose ages ranged from about 6 to 25 years. Broad study findings and their caveats: Patients showed significantly higher frequencies than controls for several TRBV segments, among them TRBV5-6, TRBV5-1 and TRBV20-1. Normalized Chao1 diversity was significantly lower in multiple sclerosis patients than controls, suggesting substantial peripheral T-cell clonal expansion. Direct clustering with F measure showed strong co-clustering of samples prepared in the same batch, prompting a batch-effect correction. The control group was slightly older than the multiple sclerosis patient group.

This clonotype was detected only a few times. Its binding antigen is unknown. Base quality data are lacking; no much larger clone is found one base away. V ends up 6 bases short and J 7 bases short, with an unmatched junction base count of 14. Taken from cysteine to phenylalanine, the CDR3 has 16 residues. CDR3 DNA only is kept here, 48 bases in frame from base 1. To demonstrate the VDJtools post-analysis software, TCR beta repertoires were profiled from the peripheral blood of about 13 young patients with multiple sclerosis. The multiple sclerosis patients were children and adolescents between 6 and 15 years of age. Receptors were amplified or captured by PCR. TCRdb shows the sequencer as Illumina HiSeq 2500. To reduce PCR and sequencing biases, unique molecular identifiers were built into the TCR beta cDNA libraries. Roughly 0.5 million cDNA molecules were obtained per 1 to 10 million input T cells, so each molecule approximated one T cell. The same protocol used for the earlier healthy control dataset was applied to prepare and sequence the patient libraries. Within a given batch, samples were prepared together, multiplexed and sequenced on the same HiSeq lane. Concerning the study's data processing: Raw barcoded reads were processed with MIGEC, and single-read molecular identifier groups were discarded before consensus assembly and CDR3 extraction. VDJtools was used for post-analysis of the clonotype tables, and diversity was normalized by down-sampling every dataset to the size of the smallest sample. Repertoire overlap clustering matched CDR3 amino acid but not nucleotide sequences to correct batch-related cross-sample contamination. TCRdb reran the public reads through fastp at Q25 and MiXCR, keeping productive beta chains. Rows with one shared CDR3 protein collapse into an entry with the most common genes and DNA. None of the V and J calls come from the authors' own analysis; TCRdb made them. The sample records roughly 670,000 distinct CDR3 sequences, over 45% of which are singletons. The top ten clonotypes cover approximately 10% of the sample.

Source material: blood. The TCR sequence derives from a girl aged 2 to 10 with multiple sclerosis. The chain is encoded by TRBV12-3 or TRBV12-4 joined to TRBJ1-1, with 10 middle bases fitting TRBD1. The CDR3 protein sequence reads: CASRAGTGDKIREAFF. The sequenced DNA is TGTGCCAGCAGAGCTGGGACAGGGGATAAAATCCGTGAAGCTTTCTTT.